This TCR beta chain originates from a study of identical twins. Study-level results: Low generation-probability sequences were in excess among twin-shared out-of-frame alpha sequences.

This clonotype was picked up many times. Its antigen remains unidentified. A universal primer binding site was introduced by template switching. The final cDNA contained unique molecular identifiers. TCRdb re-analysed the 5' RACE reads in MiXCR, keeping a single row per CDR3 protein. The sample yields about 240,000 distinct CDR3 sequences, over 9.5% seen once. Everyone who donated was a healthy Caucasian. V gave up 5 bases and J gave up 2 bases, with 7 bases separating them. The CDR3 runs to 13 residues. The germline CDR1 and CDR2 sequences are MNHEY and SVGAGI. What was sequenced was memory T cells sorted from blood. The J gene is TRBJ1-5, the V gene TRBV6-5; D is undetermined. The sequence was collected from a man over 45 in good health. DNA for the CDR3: TGTGCCAGCAGTACTGGGGGCAATCAGCCCCAGCATTTT. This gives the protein CASSTGGNQPQHF.